The following is a TCR beta chain sequence with its context. The antigen is undetermined. The investigators reverse transcribed all of the isolated RNA, so they sequenced expressed TCRB transcripts. For naive, central memory and regulatory T cell samples, reads averaged around 3.5 million. Sequenced by immunoSEQ multiplex PCR; TCRdb stores in-frame clones only, minus some. The table lists roughly 100,000 clones, under 30% of them singletons. This sample was taken from a study of beta chain features in type 1 diabetes. Study-level points and caveats: People with Type 1 diabetes carried modestly yet significantly shorter TCRB CDR3s in all four CD4+ subsets. There was no resolution here of whether HLA type influences TCRB rearrangement. PCR might favor shorter templates, equally in patients and controls. In cDNA sequencing, cells with high TCR expression could be over-represented.

Germline V gene sequence: CDR1 SGHNT, CDR2 YYREEE (reference sequence). V was pared by 4 bases and J by 2 bases, with 4 bases of the junction left unmatched. CDR3 length: 14 amino acids. Sequencing was done on a sample of central memory CD4+ T cells from blood. The rearrangement joins TRBV5-4 to TRBJ2-7, with TRBD2 identical over 9 bases. This TCR came from a woman under 30 with type 1 diabetes. The CDR3 reads CASSLAGYTYEQYF. The CDR3 DNA sequence: TGTGCCAGCAGCCTAGCGGGGTACACCTACGAGCAGTACTTC.